This TCR beta chain was obtained from a study of radiation and T cells in renal cell carcinoma. On this clone itself: Its antigen is still unknown.

Treatment here: 15 Gy SBRT to primary tumor, nephrectomy 4 weeks later. Nephrectomy followed 15 Gy stereotactic body radiation by 4 weeks. This renal cell carcinoma was of the clear cell type. General study findings and limits: In blood, top tumor clones expanded by 2 weeks, shrinking by 4. Dominant CDR3 motifs were more common in irradiated tumors than controls.

CDR1 is SGDLS, CDR2 YYNGEE, per germline. The CDR3 length is 15 residues. Trimming at V came to 0 bases and at J to 6 bases, leaving 3 bases not matched to a gene. Profiled with immunoSEQ multiplex PCR; TCRdb holds only in-frame clones, not every one. Among under 25,000 clones, just over 60% were seen once, and the ten largest hold about 12%. This receptor was obtained from an older woman with renal cell carcinoma. The sequenced sample was tumor tissue, obtained from a patient whose treatment included radiotherapy and nephrectomy. The J gene is TRBJ1-6, the V gene TRBV9, with 7 bases identical to TRBD1. Here the CDR3 reads CASSVGQGVNSPLHF. The CDR3 region has the DNA TGTGCCAGCAGCGTAGGTCAGGGGGTTAATTCACCCCTCCACTTT.